One T cell receptor beta chain is described in this entry. The antigen is not known. CDR1 and CDR2 (germline): DFQATT, SNEGSKA (reference sequence). CDR3 length: 14 residues. Losses at the gene ends were 5 bases for V and 2 bases for J; bases not matched to a gene: 7. This sample stems from a study of blood T cells in healthy people across ages. Combining a sample-barcoded 5' primer with a J-beta primer mix, a second PCR ran for 7 to 11 cycles. TCRdb redid the calling of the 5' RACE reads with MiXCR, one entry per CDR3 protein. The top ten clones hold under 4.5% of a sample with around 520,000 distinct CDR3 sequences, over 25% of them seen once. There were at least 6 micrograms of total RNA extracted from every sample. Overall study findings and caveats: Estimated diversity that came from one million T cells was considered an underestimate.

These data also featured in a second study, about T cells of mothers and their children.

Sequencing used blood. The receptor's source is a boy aged 2-15 years in good health. The chain links TRBV20-1 to TRBJ2-7; TRBD1 agrees at 9 bases. CDR3 loop: CSAFGDRVPYEQYF. Here the CDR3 DNA reads TGCAGTGCTTTTGGGGACAGGGTCCCCTACGAGCAGTACTTC.